This entry describes one TCR beta chain. Its recognized antigen is unknown. No much larger clonotype is one base removed from it; base qualities were not supplied. These data originate in a study of blood T cell repertoires in COVID-19 (dated by TCRdb to about 2020). Background for the entire study: Samples from collaborators originated in the United States, Italy and Spain and spanned both the acute and convalescent phases of COVID-19. The material from the prospective study consisted of cDNA or gDNA derived from T cells, B-cell-depleted T cells, or PBMCs. The repertoires were made available in a free public database intended to serve as a resource for research on the immune response to SARS-CoV-2. The sample metadata nearly always contained a de-identified subject ID, COVID-19 status, age in years and sex. Where HLA class I and class II types were available, the types were taken from metadata supplied by the sample provider, not from assay-based typing. Samples were obtained from the ongoing ImmuneRACE study (first 160 participants) and from 950 to 1,500 subjects provided by 6 global collaborators. The dataset comprised deeply sampled blood TCRbeta repertoires from subjects exposed to, actively infected with, or recovered from COVID-19. Overall study results and their limits: The quantity of clinical and demographic metadata differed by source and by participant and was supplied without curation.

V lost 5 bases and J lost 8 bases, and the count of bases not matched to a germline gene is 13. The CDR3, from cysteine to phenylalanine, totals 16 residues. The kept DNA is CDR3 alone, 48 bases in frame from the first base. CDR1 and CDR2 are drawn from the germline V gene: MDHEN, SYDVKM. The collaborating institutions used their own protocols to collect whole blood in K2EDTA tubes. Collaborator samples were shipped for TCRbeta analysis as frozen whole blood, isolated PBMCs, or DNA extracted from either sample type. The immunoSEQ Assay, a bias-controlled multiplex PCR, was used to amplify TCRbeta CDR3 regions from genomic DNA. The source study handled its data this way. The number of nucleated cells in each sample was estimated from the amplification of reference gene primers within the assay. Sequence reads were collapsed and filtered to measure the absolute abundance of every unique TCRbeta CDR3 rearrangement. Productive Simpson clonality was computed per sample as the square root of Simpson's diversity index over productive rearrangements. The table comes from immuneACCESS by way of TCRdb, which keeps in-frame sequences with V and J called. Part of the clones is missing from these tables; in studies checked, under half for an unresolved V gene and the rest for unknown reasons. V and J calls and clone size are copied from that table; D and trimming were computed from the DNA. The sample has under 150,000 clones on record, roughly nine tenths of them singletons. Approximately 2.8% of the sample comes from the top ten.

Sequenced input: peripheral blood. This TCR was recovered from an older woman with active COVID-19. The sequence is built from TRBV28 and TRBJ1-4, with 8 central nucleotides matching TRBD1. The encoded CDR3 is CASSLLTTGVLEKLFF. The nucleotide sequence is given as TGTGCCAGCAGTCTCCTGACGACAGGGGTCTTGGAAAAACTGTTTTTT.